This T cell receptor beta chain came from a study of T cell responses to AZD1222 COVID-19 vaccine (dated by TCRdb to about 2021). Looking at the study overall: AZD1222 recipients given second doses at about 4 weeks or at about 12 weeks were pooled, since spike-specific TCR depth and breadth were not found to differ between the two schedules. Trial participants were enrolled by age into 18-55, 56-69 and 70-plus year subgroups, with roughly 160, 29 and 62 TCR-sequenced participants respectively. A total of 233 trial participants underwent TCR sequencing, of whom around 200 received two doses of AZD1222 and about 26 received two doses of the MenACWY control vaccine.

Worth noting for this clone: Which antigen it targets is not known. No base quality values were provided; no much bigger clone lies one nucleotide off.

What the work shows at the level of the full study, not this receptor alone: After two AZD1222 doses, both the breadth and the depth of spike-specific TCRs were significantly higher than at day 0 and than in MenACWY recipients. Because no samples from the day 14 peak response were available, repertoires could be characterized only after the peak T cell response. Reportedly, almost half of the unique spike-specific TCRs recognized epitopes lying outside the regions that are mutated in the B.1.351 and B.1.1.7 variants. CD4 TCRs associated with the vaccine covered the entire spike protein, and the dominant responses were in regions 160-218 and 743-854. Most participants were white British and females outnumbered males, and the authors suggested that clonal diversity may have been underestimated. Only five or six AZD1222 recipients were SARS-CoV-2 seropositive at baseline, limiting conclusions about previously exposed vaccinees. The 56-69-year group was small, and its depth increase did not reach significance, likely because of low power.

The CDR3 regions of human TCRbeta chains were analyzed by immunosequencing. In the original analysis: TCRs in the repertoires were matched against a reference library of SARS-CoV-2-specific TCRs that had been generated with the MIRA antigen-specificity platform. Breadth was defined as the fraction of unique TCRs that were SARS-CoV-2-associated, and depth was defined as the fraction of total T cells that were SARS-CoV-2-associated. Using the MIRA data, each spike-specific TCR was mapped to the spike region that the TCR reacts to and placed in a CD4 or CD8 class. Log10-transformed breadth and depth values were compared by one-way ANOVA with Sidak's multiple comparisons tests. TCRdb retrieved this table from immuneACCESS and kept in-frame rearrangements only. Not all clones are present; in checked studies, unresolved V genes account for under half, and no reason is known for the remainder. V and J calls and clone size are as listed in that table; D and trimming were resolved from the DNA. This sample has 150,000 to 200,000 clones in its table, and 90% to 95% of those were observed once. The ten largest clones represent approximately 0.6% of the sample.

According to the study, the label for this sample's time point signals: baseline before first vaccination. Vaccinee samples were obtained from the UK trials COV001 and COV002, which included a single-blind randomized controlled phase 2/3 trial of AZD1222 (ChAdOx1 nCoV-19) in healthy adults. For TCRbeta chain sequencing, PBMC samples were collected from trial participants at day 0 and at day 28 after the second dose. The V and J ends are trimmed by 4 bases and 0 bases, leaving 10 bases between them. CDR1 and CDR2 are read off the germline V gene (reference sequence) as LNHDA and SQIVND. The CDR3 has 15 amino acids, counting the end cysteine and phenylalanine. Only the CDR3 DNA is retained, 45 bases long and in frame from the first base.

In this chain, TRBV19 is recombined with TRBJ1-5, with TRBD1 tentatively as D gene (6 bases match). This material consisted of peripheral blood, taken on day 0 of AZD1222 vaccination. This clonotype was obtained from an adult in good health. This receptor has the CDR3 CASSTPGDSNQPQHF. DNA sequence: TGTGCCAGTAGTACCCCAGGGGATAGCAATCAGCCCCAGCATTTT. The entire variable domain, with the stretches around the CDR3 drawn from the reference TRBV19 and TRBJ1-5 proteins, is DGGITQSPKYLFRKEGQNVTLSCEQNLNHDAMYWYRQDPGQGLRLIYYSQIVNDFQKGDIAEGYSVSREKKESFPLTVTSAQKNPTAFYLCASSTPGDSNQPQHFGDGTRLSIL.